Following are 8 T cell receptor beta chains from one sample sequenced in a study of vaccination and CD4 T cells after COVID-19. These receptors are not linked to any known antigen. Noted treatment: roughly 11-day PBMC culture with coronavirus spike peptide pools or control peptides (ViraFEST assay). Cultured CD4+ T cell DNA was sequenced using the Oncomine TCR Beta short-read assay. TCRdb itself ran the PCR reads through MiXCR, one entry per CDR3 protein. The table lists some 11,000 distinct CDR3 sequences, more than 30% of them singletons. This specimen consisted of CD4+ T cells from blood, cultured in vitro, obtained after SARS-CoV-2 vaccination. The origin of the receptors is a human donor who had recovered from COVID-19.

This sequence joins TRBV7-2 and TRBJ1-5; the D is unclear. The germline V gene encodes CDR1 SGHTA and CDR2 FQGNSA. The CDR3 has 13 amino acids. With 2 bases removed from V and 6 bases from J, the gap between germline ends came to 8 bases. CDR3: CASSLTPAQPQHF. The CDR3 bases are TGTGCCAGCAGCTTAACGCCTGCTCAGCCCCAGCATTTT.

The chain joins TRBV19 to TRBJ1-5; D not resolved. Germline assignment: CDR1 LNHDA and CDR2 SQIVND (reference sequence). CDR3 length equals 13 residues. The V and J ends lost 0 bases and 11 bases respectively, with 11 bases between them. CDR3 in amino acids: CASSIDRPGAQHF. In DNA, the CDR3 is TGTGCCAGTAGTATAGACAGGCCCGGAGCCCAGCATTTT.

This clonotype was detected only a few times. This chain uses TRBV10-3 with TRBJ1-1; TRBD1 matches 10 bases. V lost 11 bases, J lost 8 bases, and 8 bases stayed unmatched. CDR1 is ENHRY and CDR2 is SYGVKD in the germline V gene. The CDR3 has 12 amino acids. The DNA for the CDR3 is TGTGCCGTACAGGACAGGGGGTCCGAAGCTTTCTTT. Its protein product is CAVQDRGSEAFF.

Only a few counts were recorded for this clonotype. The rearrangement links TRBV15 to TRBJ2-6; no definite D call. This CDR3 contains 17 residues. The V end lost 2 bases, the J end lost 2 bases, and 13 bases lay between the germline ends. Germline values: CDR1 LNHNV, CDR2 YYDKDF (reference sequence). The CDR3 region is CATSRNPLKTGANVLTF. The CDR3 DNA follows: TGTGCCACCAGCAGAAATCCCCTTAAAACTGGGGCCAACGTCCTGACTTTC.

The gene calls are TRBV7-9 and TRBJ1-4; D may be TRBD1 (6 bases). CDR1 and CDR2 from the germline V gene are SEHNR and FQNEAQ (reference sequence). The CDR3 runs to 16 residues. Trimming cost V 3 bases and J 3 bases, with 14 bases left between them. In DNA, the CDR3 is TGTGCCAGCAGCTTTACAGGGCTAGGGGCTAATGAAAAACTGTTTTTT. Residues: CASSFTGLGANEKLFF.

The chain links TRBV29-1 to TRBJ1-2; possible D gene TRBD1, 5 bases. Per the germline V gene, CDR1 is SQVTM and CDR2 is ANQGSEA. With 3 bases removed from V and 8 bases from J, the gap between germline ends came to 13 bases. CDR3 length equals 12 residues. As DNA, the CDR3 is TGCAGCGTTGATTATGGGGCTCGCGGCTACACCTTC. Translation: CSVDYGARGYTF.

CDR3 residues: CASSYSIRGISSGANVLTF. The CDR3 DNA follows: TGTGCCAGCAGTTACTCGATTAGGGGAATTAGCTCTGGGGCCAACGTCCTGACTTTC. The V call is TRBV6-5, the J call TRBJ2-6; a weak D match, TRBD1 (5 bases). The CDR3 is 19 amino acids. Trimming removed 0 bases at V and 0 bases at J, with 15 bases between. Germline loops: CDR1 MNHEY, CDR2 SVGAGI.

The rearrangement joins TRBV4-3 to TRBJ2-2; D uncertain. The CDR3 covers 15 residues. V was cut by 1 base and J by 4 bases, with 10 bases left in between. The V gene's germline CDR1 is LGHNA and CDR2 YSLEER. The CDR3 nucleotides read TGCGCCAGCAGCCAAGGGGGAACAGCCACCGGGGAGCTGTTTTTT. Residues: CASSQGGTATGELFF.